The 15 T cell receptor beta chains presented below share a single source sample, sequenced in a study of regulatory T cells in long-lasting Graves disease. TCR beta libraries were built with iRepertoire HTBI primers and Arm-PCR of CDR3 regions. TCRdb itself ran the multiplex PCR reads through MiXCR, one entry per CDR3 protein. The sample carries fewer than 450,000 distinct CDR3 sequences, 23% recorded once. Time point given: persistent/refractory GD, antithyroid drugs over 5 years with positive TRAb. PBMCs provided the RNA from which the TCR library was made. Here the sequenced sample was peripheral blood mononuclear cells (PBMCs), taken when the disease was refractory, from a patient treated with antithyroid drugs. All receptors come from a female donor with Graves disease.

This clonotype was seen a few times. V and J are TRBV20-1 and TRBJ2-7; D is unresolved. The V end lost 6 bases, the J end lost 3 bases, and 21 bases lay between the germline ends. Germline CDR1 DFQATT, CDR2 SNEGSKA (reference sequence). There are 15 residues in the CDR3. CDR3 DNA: TGCAGTGCCACAACAAACCCCACGGTCCACTACGAGCAGTACTTC. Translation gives CSATTNPTVHYEQYF.

The CDR3 DNA is TGCAGTGCTAGATCGAGGGGAGGGCAGTACTTC. Amino acids: CSARSRGGQYF. The chain uses TRBV20-1 and TRBJ2-7; weak D call: TRBD2 (6 bases). CDR1 is DFQATT and CDR2 is SNEGSKA in the germline V gene (reference sequence). V gave up 2 bases and J gave up 9 bases, with 11 bases separating them. This CDR3 contains 11 residues.

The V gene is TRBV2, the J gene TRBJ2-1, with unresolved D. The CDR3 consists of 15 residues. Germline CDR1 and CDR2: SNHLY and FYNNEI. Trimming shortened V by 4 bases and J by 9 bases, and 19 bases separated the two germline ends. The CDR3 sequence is CASSVIGFLIGEQFF. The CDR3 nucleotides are TGTGCCAGCAGTGTGATCGGGTTCTTGATCGGTGAGCAGTTCTTC.

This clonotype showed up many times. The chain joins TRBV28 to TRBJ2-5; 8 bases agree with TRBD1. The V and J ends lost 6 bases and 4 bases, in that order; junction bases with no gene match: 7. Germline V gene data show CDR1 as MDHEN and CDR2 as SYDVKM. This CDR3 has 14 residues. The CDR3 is CASRQQGDRETQYF. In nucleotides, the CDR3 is TGTGCCAGCAGACAACAGGGGGATAGAGAGACCCAGTACTTC.

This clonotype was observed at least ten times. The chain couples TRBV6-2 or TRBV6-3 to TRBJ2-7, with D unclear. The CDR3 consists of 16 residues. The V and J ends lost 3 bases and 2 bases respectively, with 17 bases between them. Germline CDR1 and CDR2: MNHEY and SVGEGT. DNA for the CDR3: TGTGCCAGCAGTTATGGACGGGCCCGATCTGCCTACGAGCAGTACTTC. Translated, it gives CASSYGRARSAYEQYF.

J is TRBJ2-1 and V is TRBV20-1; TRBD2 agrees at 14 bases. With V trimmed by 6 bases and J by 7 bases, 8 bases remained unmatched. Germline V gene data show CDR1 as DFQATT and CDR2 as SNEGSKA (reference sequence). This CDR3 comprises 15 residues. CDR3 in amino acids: CSATGLAGGGNEQFF. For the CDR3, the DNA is TGCAGTGCAACCGGACTAGCGGGAGGTGGGAATGAGCAGTTCTTC.

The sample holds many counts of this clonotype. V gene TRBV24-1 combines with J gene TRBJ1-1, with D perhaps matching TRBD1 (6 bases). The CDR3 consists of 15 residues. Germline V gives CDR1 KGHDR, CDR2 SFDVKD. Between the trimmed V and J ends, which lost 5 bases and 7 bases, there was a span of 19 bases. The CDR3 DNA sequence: TGTGCCACCAGTGGGGGAAAAAAAGGACAGCTTGAAGCTTTCTTT. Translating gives CATSGGKKGQLEAFF.

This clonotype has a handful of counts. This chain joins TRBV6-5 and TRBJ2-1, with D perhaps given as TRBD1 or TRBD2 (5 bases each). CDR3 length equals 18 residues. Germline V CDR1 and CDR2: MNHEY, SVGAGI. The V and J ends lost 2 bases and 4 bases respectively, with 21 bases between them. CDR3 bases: TGTGCCAGCAGTTACCCTACTACCGGGACCATAAATTACAATGAGCAGTTCTTC. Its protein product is CASSYPTTGTINYNEQFF.

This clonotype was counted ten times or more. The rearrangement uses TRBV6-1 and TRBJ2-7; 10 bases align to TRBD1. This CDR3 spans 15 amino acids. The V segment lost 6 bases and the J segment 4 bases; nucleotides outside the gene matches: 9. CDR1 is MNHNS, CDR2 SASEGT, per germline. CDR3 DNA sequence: TGTGCCAGCAGGATTCGGGGACAGGGGATTTACGAGCAGTACTTC. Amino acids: CASRIRGQGIYEQYF.

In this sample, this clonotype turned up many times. As DNA, the CDR3 is TGTGCCAGCACTATGGGGGCAGGGGAAAACACCGGGGAGCTGTTTTTT. It yields the protein CASTMGAGENTGELFF. This chain connects TRBV2 to TRBJ2-2, with D maybe TRBD1 (6 bases). Germline values: CDR1 SNHLY, CDR2 FYNNEI. V was cut by 7 bases and J by 2 bases, with 17 bases left in between. This CDR3 is built from 16 residues.

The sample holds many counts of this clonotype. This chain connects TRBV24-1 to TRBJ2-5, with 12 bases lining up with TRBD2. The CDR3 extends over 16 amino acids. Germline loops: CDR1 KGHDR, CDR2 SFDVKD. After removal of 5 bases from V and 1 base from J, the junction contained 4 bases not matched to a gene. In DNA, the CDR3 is TGTGCCACCAGTGGCGGACTAGCGGGGATCCAAGAGACCCAGTACTTC. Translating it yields CATSGGLAGIQETQYF.

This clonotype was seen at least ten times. DNA for the CDR3: TGTGCCAGCAGTTTCCCCTACGAGCAGTACTTC. Protein product: CASSFPYEQYF. The V and J genes are TRBV28 and TRBJ2-7; D gene ambiguous. CDR1 is MDHEN and CDR2 is SYDVKM in the germline V gene. V lost 3 bases and J lost 2, with 2 bases in between. This CDR3 spans 11 amino acids.

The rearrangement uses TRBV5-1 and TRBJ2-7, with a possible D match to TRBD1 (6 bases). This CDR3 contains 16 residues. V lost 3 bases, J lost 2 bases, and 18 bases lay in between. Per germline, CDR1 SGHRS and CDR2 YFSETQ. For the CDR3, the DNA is TGCGCCAGCAGCTATCGAGGGGCAGGGGCAGCCTACGAGCAGTACTTC. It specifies CASSYRGAGAAYEQYF. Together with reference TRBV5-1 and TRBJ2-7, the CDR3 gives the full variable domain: KAGVTQTPRYLIKTRGQQVTLSCSPISGHRSVSWYQQTPGQGLQFLFEYFSETQRNKGNFPGRFSGRQFSNSRSEMNVSTLELGDSALYLCASSYRGAGAAYEQYFGPGTRLTVT.

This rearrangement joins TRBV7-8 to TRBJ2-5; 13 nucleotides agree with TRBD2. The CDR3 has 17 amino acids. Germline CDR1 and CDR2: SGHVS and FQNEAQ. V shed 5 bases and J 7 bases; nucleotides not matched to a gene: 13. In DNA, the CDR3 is TGTGCCAGCAGCATTAGGACTAGCGGGAGTTTTTTTGCGACCCAGTACTTC. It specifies CASSIRTSGSFFATQYF.

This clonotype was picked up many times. This chain's CDR3 is CASSLRSGGNTGELFF. Written as DNA, the CDR3 is TGTGCCAGCAGCCTCCGTTCGGGCGGGAACACCGGGGAGCTGTTTTTT. The V call is TRBV2, the J call TRBJ2-2; D uncertain. The germline V gene has CDR1 SNHLY and CDR2 FYNNEI. Trimming stripped 6 bases from V and 1 base from J, with 15 bases between. The CDR3 covers 16 residues.